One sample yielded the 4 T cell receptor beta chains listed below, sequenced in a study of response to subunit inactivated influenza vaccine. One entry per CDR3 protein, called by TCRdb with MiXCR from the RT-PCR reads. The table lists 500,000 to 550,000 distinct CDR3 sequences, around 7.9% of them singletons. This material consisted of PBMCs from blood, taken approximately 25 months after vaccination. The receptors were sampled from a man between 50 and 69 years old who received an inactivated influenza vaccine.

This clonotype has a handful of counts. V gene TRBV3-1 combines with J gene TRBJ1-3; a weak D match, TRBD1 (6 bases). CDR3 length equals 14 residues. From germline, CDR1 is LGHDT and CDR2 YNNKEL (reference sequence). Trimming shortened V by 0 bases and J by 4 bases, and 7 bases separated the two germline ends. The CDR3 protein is CASSQDGTGNTIYF. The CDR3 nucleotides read TGTGCCAGCAGCCAAGACGGGACAGGAAACACCATATATTTT.

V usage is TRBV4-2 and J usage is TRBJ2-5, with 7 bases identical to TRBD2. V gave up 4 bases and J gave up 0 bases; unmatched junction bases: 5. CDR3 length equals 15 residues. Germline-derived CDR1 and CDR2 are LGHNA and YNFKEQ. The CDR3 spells CASSRTRKNQETQYF. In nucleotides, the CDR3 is TGTGCCAGCAGCCGGACTAGGAAGAACCAAGAGACCCAGTACTTC.

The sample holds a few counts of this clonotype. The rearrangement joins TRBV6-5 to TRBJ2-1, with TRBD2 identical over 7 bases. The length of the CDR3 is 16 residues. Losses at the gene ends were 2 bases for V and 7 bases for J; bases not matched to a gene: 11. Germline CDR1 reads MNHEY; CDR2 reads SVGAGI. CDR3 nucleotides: TGTGCCAGCAGTTACCGGGGAGGGCTACCTGGGAATGAGCAGTTCTTC. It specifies CASSYRGGLPGNEQFF.

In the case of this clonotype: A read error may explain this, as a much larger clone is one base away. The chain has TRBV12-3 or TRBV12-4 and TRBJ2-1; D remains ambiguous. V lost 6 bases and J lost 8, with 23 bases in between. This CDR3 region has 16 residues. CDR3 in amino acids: CASSIGRWAGDDEQFF. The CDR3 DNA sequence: TGTGCCAGCAGCATCGGTCGGTGGGCCGGCGACGATGAGCAGTTCTTC.